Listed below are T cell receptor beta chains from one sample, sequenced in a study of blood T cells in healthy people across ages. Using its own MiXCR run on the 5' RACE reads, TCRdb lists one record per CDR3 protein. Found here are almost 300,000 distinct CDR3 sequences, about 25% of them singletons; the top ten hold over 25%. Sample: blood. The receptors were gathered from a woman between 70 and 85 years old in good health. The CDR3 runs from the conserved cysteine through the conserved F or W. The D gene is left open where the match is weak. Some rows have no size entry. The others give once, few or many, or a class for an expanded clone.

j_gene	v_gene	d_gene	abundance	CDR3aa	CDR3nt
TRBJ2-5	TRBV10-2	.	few	CASSDEGTRLETQYF	TGCGCCAGCAGTGATGAGGGCACCCGGCTGGAGACCCAGTACTTC
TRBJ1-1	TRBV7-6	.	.	CASSFGGDAEAFF	TGTGCCAGCAGCTTCGGGGGGGACGCTGAAGCTTTCTTT
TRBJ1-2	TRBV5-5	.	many	CASTSGRGEYGYTF	TGTGCCAGCACCTCCGGGAGAGGGGAATATGGCTACACCTTC
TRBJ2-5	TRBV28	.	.	CASSLAAYQETQYF	TGTGCCAGCAGTTTAGCGGCGTACCAAGAGACCCAGTACTTC
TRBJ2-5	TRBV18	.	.	CASSPVRTETQYF	TGTGCCAGCTCACCAGTCAGAACAGAGACCCAGTACTTC
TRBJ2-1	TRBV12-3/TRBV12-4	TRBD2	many	CASRGTSASGEQFF	TGTGCCAGCAGGGGGACTAGCGCTAGTGGTGAGCAGTTCTTC
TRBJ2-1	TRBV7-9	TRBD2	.	CASSPFGGGSSYNEQFF	TGTGCCAGCAGCCCCTTCGGAGGCGGGAGCTCCTACAATGAGCAGTTCTTC
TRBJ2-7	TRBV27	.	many	CASSLNRWSSYEQYF	TGTGCCAGCAGTTTGAACAGGTGGAGCTCCTACGAGCAGTACTTC
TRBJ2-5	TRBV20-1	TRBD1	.	CSANLLGQAKRAQYF	TGCAGTGCGAACCTCCTGGGACAGGCCAAGAGGGCCCAGTACTTC
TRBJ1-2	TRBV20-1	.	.	CSASQLLPGRRVYGYTF	TGCAGTGCCTCCCAATTACTTCCAGGGAGGAGAGTATATGGCTACACCTTC
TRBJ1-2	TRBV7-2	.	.	CASRDQSGRGGYTF	TGTGCCAGCAGGGACCAATCAGGGCGGGGCGGCTACACCTTC
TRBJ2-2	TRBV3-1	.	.	CASSRITGELFF	TGTGCCAGCAGCCGCATTACCGGGGAGCTGTTTTTT
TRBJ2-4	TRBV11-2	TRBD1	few	CASSLRDRWDGGGKNIQYF	TGTGCCAGCAGCTTAAGGGACAGATGGGATGGTGGTGGCAAAAACATTCAGTACTTC
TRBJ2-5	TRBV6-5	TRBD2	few	CASSYSGNRLAGARKTQYF	TGTGCCAGCAGTTACTCTGGGAACAGACTAGCGGGAGCACGGAAGACCCAGTACTTC
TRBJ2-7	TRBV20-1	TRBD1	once	CSAKDRDSQYF	TGCAGTGCCAAGGACAGGGACTCGCAGTACTTC
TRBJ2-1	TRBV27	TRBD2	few	CAAGLASYNEQFF	TGTGCCGCGGGACTAGCGAGCTACAATGAGCAGTTCTTC
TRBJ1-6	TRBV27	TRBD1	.	CASYLVETGYNSPLHF	TGTGCCAGCTACTTAGTAGAGACAGGGTATAATTCACCCCTCCACTTT
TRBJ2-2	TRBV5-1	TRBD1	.	CASSPPGQGVRELFF	TGCGCCAGCAGCCCGCCGGGACAGGGGGTTCGGGAGCTGTTTTTT
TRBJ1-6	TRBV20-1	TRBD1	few	CSAPRQGDNSPLHF	TGCAGTGCCCCCAGACAGGGGGACAATTCACCCCTCCACTTT
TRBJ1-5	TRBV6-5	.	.	CASSLLAHSNQPQHF	TGTGCCAGCAGCCTGTTAGCCCATAGCAATCAGCCCCAGCATTTT
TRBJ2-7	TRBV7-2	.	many	CASSSSLYYEQYF	TGTGCCAGCAGCTCCTCCCTATACTACGAGCAGTACTTC
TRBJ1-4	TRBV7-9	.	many	CASSFSEKLFF	TGTGCCAGCAGCTTCAGTGAAAAACTGTTTTTT
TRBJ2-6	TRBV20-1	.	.	CSASDHRSGANVLTF	TGCAGTGCTAGTGACCACCGCTCTGGGGCCAACGTCCTGACTTTC
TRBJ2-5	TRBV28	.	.	CASSKGVEETQYF	TGTGCCAGCAGTAAAGGGGTAGAAGAGACCCAGTACTTC
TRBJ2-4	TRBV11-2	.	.	CASSLALAKNIQYF	TGTGCCAGCAGCTTGGCTTTGGCCAAAAACATTCAGTACTTC
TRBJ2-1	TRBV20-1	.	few	CSAQMTEPPYNEQFF	TGCAGTGCTCAAATGACAGAACCCCCCTACAATGAGCAGTTCTTC